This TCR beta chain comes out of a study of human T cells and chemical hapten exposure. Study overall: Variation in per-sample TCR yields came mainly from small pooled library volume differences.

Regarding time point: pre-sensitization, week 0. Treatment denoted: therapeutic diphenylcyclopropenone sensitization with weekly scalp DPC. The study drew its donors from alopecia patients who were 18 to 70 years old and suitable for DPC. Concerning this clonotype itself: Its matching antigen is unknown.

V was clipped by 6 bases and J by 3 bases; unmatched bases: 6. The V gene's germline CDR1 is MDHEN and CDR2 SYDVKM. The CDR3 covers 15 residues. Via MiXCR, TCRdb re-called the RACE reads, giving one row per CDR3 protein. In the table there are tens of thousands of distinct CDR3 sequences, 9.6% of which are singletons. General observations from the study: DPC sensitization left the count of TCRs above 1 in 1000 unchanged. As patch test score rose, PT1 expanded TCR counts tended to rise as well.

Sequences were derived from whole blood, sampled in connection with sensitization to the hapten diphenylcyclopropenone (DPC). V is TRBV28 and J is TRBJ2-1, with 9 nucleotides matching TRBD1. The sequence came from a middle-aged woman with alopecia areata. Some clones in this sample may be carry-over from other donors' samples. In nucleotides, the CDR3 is TGTGCCAGCAGCTCCCCGGACAGGGGCTACAATGAGCAGTTCTTC. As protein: CASSSPDRGYNEQFF.